Listed below are T cell receptor beta chains from one sample, sequenced in a study of T cell responses to AZD1222 COVID-19 vaccine. Produced via immunoSEQ multiplex PCR; TCRdb's table is partial and in-frame only. The table records 85,000 to 100,000 clones, more than 75% of them present only once. This specimen was peripheral blood, taken on day 0 of AZD1222 vaccination. All receptors derive from an adult in good health. The CDR3 runs from the conserved cysteine through the conserved F or W. The D gene is left open where the match is weak. Some rows have no size entry. The others give once, few or many, or a class for an expanded clone.

V gene	J gene	D gene	clone size	CDR3 DNA	CDR3 protein
TRBV7-2	TRBJ1-2	-	-	TGTGCCAGCAGCTTAGCAGGTTTGAGGGGCTACACCTTC	CASSLAGLRGYTF
TRBV30	TRBJ2-5	-	-	TGTGCCTGGAGGGACTTTAAGACCCAGTACTTC	CAWRDFKTQYF
TRBV2	TRBJ1-5	-	few	TGTGCCAGCAGCGACAGCCTCAATCAGCCCCAGCATTTT	CASSDSLNQPQHF
TRBV6-5	TRBJ2-1	TRBD2	-	TGTGCCAGCAGCTTAGCGGGAGGAGACAATGAGCAGTTCTTC	CASSLAGGDNEQFF
TRBV24-1	TRBJ2-3	TRBD1	-	TGTGCCACCAGGGGACAGGGTCTCACAGATACGCAGTATTTT	CATRGQGLTDTQYF
TRBV19	TRBJ1-1	-	few	TGTGCCAGTAGTTCCCCGGACTTGACTAACACTGAAGCTTTCTTT	CASSSPDLTNTEAFF
TRBV18	TRBJ1-1	-	-	TGTGCCAGCTCACCAGCACAGGGTAACACTGAAGCTTTCTTT	CASSPAQGNTEAFF
TRBV30	TRBJ2-1	-	-	TGTGCCTGGAGTGGCGGAGGACAAGGAGGGGACAATGAGCAGTTCTTC	CAWSGGGQGGDNEQFF
TRBV6-5	TRBJ2-2	-	-	TGTGCCAGCAGTAGCCCCGAGCCCGGGGAGCTGTTTTTT	CASSSPEPGELFF
TRBV7-2	TRBJ2-6	-	-	TGTGCCACCCATCGAAGCTCTGGGGCCAACGTCCTGACTTTC	CATHRSSGANVLTF
TRBV7-6	TRBJ2-1	TRBD2	-	TGTGCCAGCAGCCTGAGAGGGACTAGCGGCTACAATGAGCAGTTCTTC	CASSLRGTSGYNEQFF
TRBV19	TRBJ2-3	TRBD2	-	TGTGCCAGTAGTATTCTAGCGGGAGTAGCAGATACGCAGTATTTT	CASSILAGVADTQYF
TRBV5-8	TRBJ1-5	-	-	TGTGCCAGCAGCCCCACCCGGTACGGCCTGGGCAATCAGCCCCAGCATTTT	CASSPTRYGLGNQPQHF
TRBV11-1	TRBJ2-2	TRBD1	-	TGTGCCAGCAGTCGCGGACAGGGGCGTACCGGGGAGCTGTTTTTT	CASSRGQGRTGELFF
TRBV2	TRBJ1-3	-	-	TGTGCCAGCGGGAGCAGCTCTGGAAACACCATATATTTT	CASGSSSGNTIYF
TRBV21-1	TRBJ1-5	-	-	TGTGCCAGCGGGGGACAGCATAGCAATCAGCCCCAGCATTTT	CASGGQHSNQPQHF
TRBV29-1	TRBJ2-5	TRBD1	-	TGCAGCGTTACCGCAGGGGGCAGGGGGGAGACCCAGTACTTC	CSVTAGGRGETQYF
TRBV7-9	TRBJ1-1	-	few	TGTGCCAGCAGCTTCGAGATTGACACTGAAGCTTTCTTT	CASSFEIDTEAFF